What follows are 4 T cell receptor beta chains derived from one specimen sequenced in a study of response to subunit inactivated influenza vaccine. In TCRdb, the RT-PCR reads were re-called with MiXCR into one record per CDR3 protein. The table has around 160,000 distinct CDR3 sequences, about 11% seen once. The starting material was non-naive T cells sorted from PBMCs, obtained about 40 days after vaccination. The receptors were gathered from a middle-aged man who received an inactivated influenza vaccine.

This clonotype was observed many times. The chain recombines TRBV4-1 with TRBJ1-2; D unclear. The V end lost 4 bases, the J end lost 7 bases, and 10 bases lay between the germline ends. The germline gives CDR1 MGHRA, CDR2 YSYEKL. The length of the CDR3 is 12 residues. In DNA form, the CDR3 reads TGCGCCAGCAGCCCGTCCATGGGTGGCTACACCTTC. Protein product: CASSPSMGGYTF.

This chain uses TRBV12-3 or TRBV12-4 with TRBJ1-2; 7 nucleotides line up with TRBD1. The CDR3 covers 18 residues. Trimming removed 1 base from V and 2 bases from J; junction bases left unmatched: 13. The CDR3 region has the DNA TGTGCCAGCAGTTTAGTAAGGGGGCGAGGGGTTAGCAACTATGGCTACACCTTC. It specifies CASSLVRGRGVSNYGYTF.

The table lists this clonotype with many counts. The rearrangement links TRBV5-6 to TRBJ2-5, with 8 bases lining up with TRBD2. Germline CDR1 SGHDT, CDR2 YYEEEE. This CDR3 region has 14 residues. Unmatched junction bases numbered 6, after V lost 4 bases and J lost 4 bases. CDR3: CASSTGTRGETQYF. The CDR3 coding sequence is TGTGCCAGCAGCACCGGGACTAGAGGAGAGACCCAGTACTTC.

This clonotype was counted only a few times. CDR3 bases: TGTGCCAGCTGTAAACAGGGTTTCGGCACAGATACGCAGTATTTT. It encodes CASCKQGFGTDTQYF. This chain joins TRBV6-2 or TRBV6-3 and TRBJ2-3; weak D call: TRBD1 (6 bases). Germline CDR1 MNHEY, CDR2 SVGEGT. The V end was cut by 8 bases, the J end by 1 base, with 16 bases between. The CDR3 extends over 15 amino acids.